This T cell receptor (beta chain) was captured in a study of OX40 agonist ivuxolimab in advanced cancers. Across the study: In three patients, partial responses were observed, one with hepatocellular carcinoma and two with cutaneous melanoma.

General study points: It was also the case that some nonresponders had low normalized T-cell clonal expansion. On average, CD8+ T cells had more expanded clones than CD4+.

TCRdb's table, derived via immunoSEQ multiplex PCR, lists solely in-frame clones and lacks some. The repertoire holds some 60,000 clones, over 75% seen once, with about 4.3% in the top ten. In the case of this clone: The antigen remains undetermined.

Germline V lookup: CDR1 SGHAT, CDR2 FQNNGV. The CDR3 is 18 amino acids. Trimming cost V 1 base and J 7 bases, with 26 bases left between them. J is TRBJ2-7 and V is TRBV11-2; no clear D. The material was CD4+ or CD8+ T cells sorted from blood, obtained in a trial of the OX40 agonist ivuxolimab. The clonotype comes from an adult with an advanced solid tumor such as melanoma, head and neck, liver or kidney cancer. The CDR3: CASSLGGLIRVHIWEQYF. In DNA, the CDR3 is TGTGCCAGCAGCTTAGGCGGCCTGATAAGGGTGCACATCTGGGAGCAGTACTTC.